Listed here are 30 T cell receptor beta chains from one sample, sequenced in a study of T-cell reconstitution after alpha-beta-depleted transplantation in children. Construction of the TCRbeta library involved unique molecular identifiers. TCRdb used MiXCR to reprocess the PCR reads, holding one entry per CDR3 protein. The sample contains around 100,000 distinct CDR3 sequences, about 9.4% of which appear only once. The starting material was PBMCs, obtained before TCRalphabeta/CD19-depleted stem cell transplant. These receptors came from a boy aged 2 to 10 with acute lymphoblastic leukemia, due to receive a stem cell transplant.

This clonotype was detected a few times. V is TRBV20-1 and J is TRBJ1-5; TRBD1 is a possible D gene (5 bases). The V gene lost 3 bases and the J gene lost 6 bases, with 15 bases spanning the gap. The CDR3 sequence is 14 residues long. Germline V gene sequence: CDR1 DFQATT, CDR2 SNEGSKA (reference sequence). The CDR3 DNA reads as TGCAGTGCTAGGGGGCTCGGGGATAGTCAGCCCCAGCATTTT. It specifies CSARGLGDSQPQHF.

Ten or more counts support this clonotype. The genes are TRBV7-9 and TRBJ2-3; 8 bases map to TRBD2. This CDR3 region has 16 residues. Trimming took 4 bases from V and 2 from J; bases not matched to a gene: 8. Germline CDR1 reads SEHNR; CDR2 reads FQNEAQ (reference sequence). Written as DNA, the CDR3 is TGTGCCAGCAGCTGGGGGGAACTAGCGGCCACAGATACGCAGTATTTT. This encodes CASSWGELAATDTQYF.

There are many counts of this clonotype. The chain joins TRBV27 to TRBJ2-7; 9 bases are shared with TRBD1. CDR3 length: 14 amino acids. V gave up 2 bases and J gave up 9 bases; unmatched junction bases: 8. CDR1 MNHEY and CDR2 SMNVEV come from the germline V gene (reference sequence). The DNA of the CDR3 is TGTGCCAGCAGTTTACAACGGACAGGGGTGGGGCAGTACTTC. It yields the protein CASSLQRTGVGQYF.

The chain has TRBV6-1 and TRBJ1-5; unclear D gene. Trimming cost V 4 bases and J 4 bases, with 2 bases left between them. The CDR3 has 11 residues. The germline gives CDR1 MNHNS, CDR2 SASEGT. CDR3 DNA: TGTGCCAGCAGTGTAAATCAGCCCCAGCATTTT. Translated: CASSVNQPQHF.

This clonotype was counted many times. The genes are TRBV15 and TRBJ1-6; unclear D gene. From germline, CDR1 is LNHNV and CDR2 YYDKDF (reference sequence). This CDR3 contains 14 residues. V lost 2 bases and J 9 bases, leaving 11 bases between the germline ends. CDR3 loop: CATSRTGSSSPLHF. The DNA for the CDR3 is TGTGCCACCAGCAGAACCGGCAGCAGTTCACCCCTCCACTTT.

There are a few counts of this clonotype. The V and J genes are TRBV12-3 or TRBV12-4 and TRBJ1-3; TRBD1 might be the D (6 bases). This CDR3 comprises 15 residues. The germline V and J ends were trimmed by 3 bases and 4 bases, with 13 bases remaining between them. CDR3 sequence: CASSFWGQRGNTIYF. The CDR3 coding sequence is TGTGCCAGCAGTTTTTGGGGGCAGCGAGGAAACACCATATATTTT.

The chain is built from TRBV14 and TRBJ2-7; tentatively, D is TRBD1 or TRBD2 (5 bases each). The germline CDR1 and CDR2 sequences are SGHDN and FVKESK. The CDR3 is 15 amino acids. Trimming left V 1 base short and J 5 bases short, with 15 bases between. CDR3 in amino acids: CASSQAGTGQHEQYF. The CDR3 coding sequence is TGTGCCAGCAGCCAAGCCGGGACCGGCCAACACGAGCAGTACTTC.

V gene TRBV5-1 combines with J gene TRBJ2-6, with D uncertain. The ends were cut back, 2 bases at V and 1 base at J, with 7 bases in the middle. The V gene's germline CDR1 is SGHRS and CDR2 YFSETQ. The CDR3 has 15 amino acids. The CDR3 coding sequence is TGCGCCAGCAGCTTTAAAGGGTCTGGGGCCAACGTCCTGACTTTC. Translation gives CASSFKGSGANVLTF.

Ten or more counts support this clonotype. The chain uses TRBV7-6 and TRBJ2-6, with D possibly being TRBD2 (6 bases). The CDR3 has 18 residues. Looked up from germline, CDR1 is SGHVS and CDR2 is FNYEAQ. V lost 5 bases and J 8 bases, leaving 25 bases between the germline ends. In DNA form, the CDR3 reads TGTGCCAGCAGCGACCCCCCGGTCGCGGGGCAATTGACCAACGTCCTGACTTTC. Its protein is CASSDPPVAGQLTNVLTF. Looking up the rest from reference TRBV7-6 and TRBJ2-6 gives the full variable domain: GAGVSQSPRYKVTKRGQDVALRCDPISGHVSLYWYRQALGQGPEFLTYFNYEAQQDKSGLPNDRFSAERPEGSISTLTIQRTEQRDSAMYRCASSDPPVAGQLTNVLTFGAGSRLTVL.

In this sample, this clonotype turned up many times. The CDR3 loop reads CSVDEGAGGELFF. The CDR3, as DNA: TGCAGCGTTGATGAGGGGGCAGGAGGGGAGCTGTTTTTT. The chain recombines TRBV29-1 with TRBJ2-2; 7 nucleotides agree with TRBD1. From germline, CDR1 is SQVTM and CDR2 ANQGSEA. The CDR3 spans 13 residues. Germline trimming cut 3 bases from V and 8 bases from J; bases unmatched to any gene: 6.

The chain joins TRBV20-1 to TRBJ2-5, with 8 nucleotides matching TRBD1. Unmatched junction bases numbered 7, after V lost 5 bases and J lost 5 bases. Looked up from germline, CDR1 is DFQATT and CDR2 is SNEGSKA (reference sequence). CDR3 length: 13 residues. Here the CDR3 reads CSAPDRVGETQYF. In DNA form, the CDR3 reads TGCAGTGCTCCGGACAGGGTTGGTGAGACCCAGTACTTC.

This clonotype came up a few times. The J gene is TRBJ2-3, the V gene TRBV6-1, with D perhaps matching TRBD1 (5 bases). CDR1 and CDR2 (germline): MNHNS, SASEGT. CDR3 length equals 16 residues. V gave up 5 bases and J gave up 0 bases, with 15 bases separating them. The chain's CDR3 is CASSPKGELSTDTQYF. The CDR3 DNA is TGTGCCAGCAGTCCCAAAGGGGAACTGAGCACAGATACGCAGTATTTT.

This rearrangement joins TRBV10-3 to TRBJ1-5; the match to TRBD1 covers 10 bases. Germline V gives CDR1 ENHRY, CDR2 SYGVKD. V lost 2 bases, J lost 9 bases, and 16 bases stayed unmatched. This CDR3 is 18 amino acids long. The CDR3: CAISERLPGQGSARPQHF. CDR3 bases: TGTGCCATCAGTGAGAGGTTACCGGGACAGGGGTCTGCGAGGCCCCAGCATTTT.

The chain couples TRBV5-1 to TRBJ2-2, with D tentatively TRBD1 (6 bases). Trimming took 4 bases from V and 1 from J, leaving 14 bases between them. CDR1 and CDR2 (germline): SGHRS, YFSETQ. CDR3 size: 16 residues. The CDR3 DNA sequence: TGCGCCAGCAGCCCCCCTGGACAGCGGAACACCGGGGAGCTGTTTTTT. Protein: CASSPPGQRNTGELFF.

This rearrangement joins TRBV28 to TRBJ2-1; D gene uncertain. The ends were cut back, 1 base at V and 9 bases at J, with 16 bases in the middle. From germline, CDR1 is MDHEN and CDR2 SYDVKM. This CDR3 has 15 residues. This chain's CDR3 is CASSLFSIASSEQFF. CDR3 in DNA: TGTGCCAGCAGTTTATTCAGTATAGCTTCAAGTGAGCAGTTCTTC.

This clonotype was seen a handful of times. CDR3 nucleotides: TGCGCCAGCAGCCAAGATGGGCGGGAGAGCCAGACCCAGTACTTC. It specifies CASSQDGRESQTQYF. The chain links TRBV4-1 to TRBJ2-5, with 7 bases identical to TRBD2. CDR1 and CDR2 from the germline V gene are MGHRA and YSYEKL. The ends lost 0 bases at V and 6 bases at J; junction bases unmatched: 7. This CDR3 has 15 amino acids.

There are a few counts of this clonotype. V and J are TRBV2 and TRBJ2-7; 7 bases are shared with TRBD1. CDR3 size: 14 residues. V shed 6 bases and J 3 bases; nucleotides not matched to a gene: 8. In germline, CDR1 is SNHLY, CDR2 FYNNEI. CDR3 amino acids: CASSLKGAGYEQYF. Written as DNA, the CDR3 is TGTGCCAGCAGCCTCAAGGGGGCTGGCTACGAGCAGTACTTC.

This chain joins TRBV5-1 and TRBJ2-1, with 9 nucleotides matching TRBD1. Losses at the gene ends were 4 bases for V and 0 bases for J; bases not matched to a gene: 5. This CDR3 has 16 residues. The germline V gene has CDR1 SGHRS and CDR2 YFSETQ. The CDR3 region is CASSPDRGSSYNEQFF. The CDR3 DNA reads as TGCGCCAGCAGCCCGGACAGGGGCAGCTCCTACAATGAGCAGTTCTTC.

This chain connects TRBV20-1 to TRBJ2-3, with 9 bases lining up with TRBD1. The germline V gene encodes CDR1 DFQATT and CDR2 SNEGSKA (reference sequence). The CDR3 extends over 18 amino acids. The V gene end was trimmed by 6 bases and the J gene end by 0 bases; junction bases not matched to a gene: 16. CDR3 protein: CSAEGVGDRDSSTDTQYF. The CDR3 DNA follows: TGCAGTGCCGAGGGTGTTGGGGACAGGGATTCTAGCACAGATACGCAGTATTTT.

A few counts support this clonotype. The V and J genes are TRBV4-1 and TRBJ2-5; TRBD2 aligns across 7 bases. Germline CDR1 and CDR2: MGHRA and YSYEKL. This CDR3 has 18 residues. Trimming at V came to 4 bases and at J to 5 bases, leaving 19 bases not matched to a gene. The chain's CDR3 is CASSPEPTGGSFMETQYF. The DNA of the CDR3 is TGCGCCAGCAGCCCGGAACCCACTGGCGGGAGTTTCATGGAGACCCAGTACTTC.

A single count supports this clonotype. The V call is TRBV15, the J call TRBJ1-2; perhaps TRBD1 as D (6 bases). This CDR3 region has 14 residues. Germline-derived CDR1 and CDR2 are LNHNV and YYDKDF (reference sequence). The V gene lost 0 bases and the J gene lost 4 bases, with 9 bases spanning the gap. The CDR3 bases are TGTGCCACCAGCAGAGACGGACAGTCCTATGGCTACACCTTC. Its translation is CATSRDGQSYGYTF.

This clonotype has more than one count but fewer than ten. The rearrangement joins TRBV29-1 to TRBJ1-2; D is perhaps TRBD1 (5 bases). Germline lookup yields CDR1 SQVTM and CDR2 ANQGSEA. There are 13 residues in the CDR3. Between the trimmed V and J ends, which lost 7 bases and 1 base, there was a span of 13 bases. The CDR3 sequence: CSAGTGGNYGYTF. The DNA of the CDR3 is TGCAGCGCGGGGACGGGGGGTAACTATGGCTACACCTTC.

Many counts were recorded for this clonotype. The rearrangement joins TRBV6-5 to TRBJ2-3; no reliable D call. V lost 2 bases, J lost 5 bases, and 11 bases lay in between. The CDR3 loop spans 14 amino acids. Per the germline V gene, CDR1 is MNHEY and CDR2 is SVGAGI. The CDR3 DNA reads as TGTGCCAGCAGTTACCCAGGTCTCGGAGATACGCAGTATTTT. Translating gives CASSYPGLGDTQYF.

V is TRBV27 and J is TRBJ2-2; D gene ambiguous. Trimming shortened V by 2 bases and J by 1 base, and 11 bases separated the two germline ends. Germline CDR1 and CDR2: MNHEY and SMNVEV (reference sequence). CDR3 length: 16 amino acids. The CDR3 DNA follows: TGTGCCAGCAGTTTACTCCCCGCAGGGAACACCGGGGAGCTGTTTTTT. This translates into CASSLLPAGNTGELFF.

This clonotype showed up many times. Germline is not matched at one junction end, which may reflect a read error. The chain couples TRBV5-1 to TRBJ2-5; a possible D gene is TRBD2 (5 bases). The CDR3 totals 12 residues. Germline lookup yields CDR1 SGHRS and CDR2 YFSETQ. In DNA, the CDR3 is TGTGCCAGCAGCTTAGAGGGTGAGACCCAGTACTTC. This translates into CASSLEGETQYF. Supplemented by reference TRBV5-1 and TRBJ2-5, the full variable domain reads KAGVTQTPRYLIKTRGQQVTLSCSPISGHRSVSWYQQTPGQGLQFLFEYFSETQRNKGNFPGRFSGRQFSNSRSEMNVSTLELGDSALYLCASSLEGETQYFGPGTRLLVL.

This clonotype was detected many times. The rearrangement links TRBV7-3 to TRBJ2-3; D remains ambiguous. The CDR3 runs to 13 residues. Looked up from germline, CDR1 is SGHTA and CDR2 is FQGTGA. Trimming cost V 4 bases and J 6 bases, with 11 bases left between them. This chain's CDR3 is CASSSRFMDTQYF. CDR3 DNA: TGTGCCAGCAGCTCAAGATTTATGGATACGCAGTATTTT.

In its sample, this clonotype was seen a few times. The chain recombines TRBV27 with TRBJ2-1; D might be TRBD2 (6 bases). Germline V CDR1 and CDR2: MNHEY, SMNVEV (reference sequence). The CDR3 sequence is 15 residues long. The V end lost 5 bases, the J end lost 2 bases, and 13 bases lay between the germline ends. The DNA of the CDR3 is TGTGCCAGCAGTCCAGAGCGGGTCCCCTACAATGAGCAGTTCTTC. Amino acid sequence: CASSPERVPYNEQFF.

This clonotype was counted a few times. V usage is TRBV7-8 and J usage is TRBJ1-1; D perhaps matches TRBD1 (6 bases). The CDR3 extends over 13 amino acids. Germline CDR1 reads SGHVS; CDR2 reads FQNEAQ. V lost 0 bases and J 11 bases, leaving 13 bases between the germline ends. The CDR3 sequence is CASSLARAGAAFF. The CDR3 region has the DNA TGTGCCAGCAGCTTAGCGCGCGCAGGGGCTGCTTTCTTT. Full variable domain (rest looked up from reference TRBV7-8 and TRBJ1-1): GAGVSQSPRYKVAKRGQDVALRCDPISGHVSLFWYQQALGQGPEFLTYFQNEAQLDKSGLPSDRFFAERPEGSVSTLKIQRTQQEDSAVYLCASSLARAGAAFFGQGTRLTVV.

The V call is TRBV28, the J call TRBJ2-7; D call uncertain. The CDR3 extends over 12 amino acids. V shed 5 bases and J shed 2 bases, with 7 bases lying between them. CDR1 is MDHEN, CDR2 SYDVKM, per germline. CDR3 loop: CASSPHPYEQYF. The CDR3 DNA sequence: TGTGCCAGCAGTCCACATCCCTACGAGCAGTACTTC.

In this sample, this clonotype turned up many times. In DNA, the CDR3 is TGTGCCAGCAGTTTAGAGGGGGTAGCTATCGGCTACACCTTC. This translates into CASSLEGVAIGYTF. J is TRBJ1-2 and V is TRBV12-3 or TRBV12-4; D is possibly TRBD1 (6 bases). Trimming left V 1 base short and J 8 bases short, with 14 bases between. CDR3 length equals 14 residues.